Below, one TCR beta chain is given with its context. This sample is drawn from a study of blood T cell repertoires in COVID-19. Study information: Samples taken during acute and convalescent COVID-19 were collected in the United States, Italy and Spain. The analysed material was cDNA or gDNA that came from T cells, B-cell-depleted T cells, or PBMCs.

The J segment lost 12 bases and the V segment lost 0 bases, leaving 8 bases of the junction unmatched. Looked up from germline, CDR1 is SGHRS and CDR2 is YFSETQ. CDR3 length: 14 residues. Under the authors' procedure: Nucleated cell counts were estimated from reference gene primer amplification. Clones were sequenced by immunoSEQ multiplex PCR, and TCRdb holds only the in-frame ones, with some missing. V and J calls and clone size are given by that table; D and trimming were obtained from the DNA. The sample gives 150,000 to 200,000 clones, 87% of which show up once; 3.9% is in the top ten. The rearrangement links TRBV5-1 to TRBJ1-4, with 7 bases matching TRBD1. This TCR was sampled from a woman between 55 and 75 years old who had recovered from COVID-19. Sequences were obtained from peripheral blood. The CDR3 DNA reads as TGCGCCAGCAGCTTGGACACAGGGGAGCTTGAACTGTTTTTT. It is translated as CASSLDTGELELFF.